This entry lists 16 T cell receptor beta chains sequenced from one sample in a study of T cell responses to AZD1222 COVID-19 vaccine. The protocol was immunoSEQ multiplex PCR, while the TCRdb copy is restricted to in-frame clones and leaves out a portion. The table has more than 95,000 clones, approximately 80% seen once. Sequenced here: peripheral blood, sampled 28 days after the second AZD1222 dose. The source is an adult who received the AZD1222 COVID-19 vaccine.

The CDR3 spells CASSDEQMNQPQHF. CDR3 DNA: TGTGCCAGCAGTGATGAACAGATGAATCAGCCCCAGCATTTT. The genes are TRBV2 and TRBJ1-5; D is unresolved. Trimming removed 3 bases at V and 4 bases at J, with 10 bases between. The CDR3 contains 14 residues. Germline V gene sequence: CDR1 SNHLY, CDR2 FYNNEI.

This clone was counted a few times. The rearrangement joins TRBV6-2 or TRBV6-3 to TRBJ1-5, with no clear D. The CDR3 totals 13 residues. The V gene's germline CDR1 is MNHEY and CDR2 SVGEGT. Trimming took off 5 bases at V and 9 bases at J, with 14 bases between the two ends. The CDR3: CASSLREIPPQHF. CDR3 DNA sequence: TGTGCCAGCAGTCTAAGGGAAATCCCGCCCCAGCATTTT.

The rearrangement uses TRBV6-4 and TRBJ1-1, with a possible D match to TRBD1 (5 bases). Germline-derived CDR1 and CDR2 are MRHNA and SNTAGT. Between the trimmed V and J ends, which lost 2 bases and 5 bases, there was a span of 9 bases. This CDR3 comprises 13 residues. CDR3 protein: CASSDVGGTEAFF. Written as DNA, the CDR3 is TGTGCCAGCAGTGACGTGGGGGGTACTGAAGCTTTCTTT.

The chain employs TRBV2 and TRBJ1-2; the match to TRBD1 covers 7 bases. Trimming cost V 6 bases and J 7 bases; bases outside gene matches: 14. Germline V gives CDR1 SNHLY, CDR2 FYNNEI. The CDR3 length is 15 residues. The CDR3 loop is CASRSDWDSSFGYTF. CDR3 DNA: TGTGCCAGCAGGTCAGACTGGGACAGTTCCTTTGGCTACACCTTC. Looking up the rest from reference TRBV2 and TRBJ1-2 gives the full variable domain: EPEVTQTPSHQVTQMGQEVILRCVPISNHLYFYWYRQILGQKVEFLVSFYNNEISEKSEIFDDQFSVERPDGSNFTLKIRSTKLEDSAMYFCASRSDWDSSFGYTFGSGTRLTVV.

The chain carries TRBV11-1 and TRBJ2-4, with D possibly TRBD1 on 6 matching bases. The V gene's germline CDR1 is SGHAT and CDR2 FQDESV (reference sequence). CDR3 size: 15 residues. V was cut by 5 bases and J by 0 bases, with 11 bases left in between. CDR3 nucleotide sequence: TGTGCCAGCAGCCCCCCGGACAGAGCCAAAAACATTCAGTACTTC. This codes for CASSPPDRAKNIQYF.

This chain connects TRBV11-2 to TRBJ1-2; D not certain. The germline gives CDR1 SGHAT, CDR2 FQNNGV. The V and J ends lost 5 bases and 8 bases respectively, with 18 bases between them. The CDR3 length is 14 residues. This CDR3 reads CASSTLTRERGYTF. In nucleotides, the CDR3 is TGTGCCAGCAGCACCTTAACCCGGGAGAGGGGCTACACCTTC.

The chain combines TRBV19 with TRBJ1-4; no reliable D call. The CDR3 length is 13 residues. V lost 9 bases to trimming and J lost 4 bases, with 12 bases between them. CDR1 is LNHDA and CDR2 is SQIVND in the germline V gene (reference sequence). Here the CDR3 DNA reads TGTGCCAGCAAGCGACTGATTAATGAAAAACTGTTTTTT. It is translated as CASKRLINEKLFF.

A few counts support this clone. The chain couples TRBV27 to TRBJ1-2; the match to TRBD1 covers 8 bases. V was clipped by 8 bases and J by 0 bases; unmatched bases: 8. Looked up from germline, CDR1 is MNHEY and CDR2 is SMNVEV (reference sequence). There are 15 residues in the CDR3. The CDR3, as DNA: TGTGCCAGCGGCTCCACACAGGGGGCTAACTATGGCTACACCTTC. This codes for CASGSTQGANYGYTF.

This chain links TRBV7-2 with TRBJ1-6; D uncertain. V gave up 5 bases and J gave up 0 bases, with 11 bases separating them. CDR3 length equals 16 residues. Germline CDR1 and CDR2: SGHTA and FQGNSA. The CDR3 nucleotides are TGTGCCAGCAGCCCCCAAGCTAGCTCCTATAATTCACCCCTCCACTTT. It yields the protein CASSPQASSYNSPLHF.

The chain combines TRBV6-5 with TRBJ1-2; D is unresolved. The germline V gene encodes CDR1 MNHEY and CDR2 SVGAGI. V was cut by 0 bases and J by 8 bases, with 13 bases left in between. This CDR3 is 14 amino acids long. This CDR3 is CASSYSISTWGYTF. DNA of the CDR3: TGTGCCAGCAGTTACTCGATATCCACGTGGGGCTACACCTTC.

CDR3 bases: TGTGCCAGCAGCTTGCGGACGGAACAAGAGACCCAGTACTTC. It yields the protein CASSLRTEQETQYF. The chain carries TRBV7-9 and TRBJ2-5; unclear D gene. V was clipped by 3 bases and J by 2 bases, with 10 bases between them. In germline, CDR1 is SEHNR, CDR2 FQNEAQ (reference sequence). The CDR3 length is 14 residues.

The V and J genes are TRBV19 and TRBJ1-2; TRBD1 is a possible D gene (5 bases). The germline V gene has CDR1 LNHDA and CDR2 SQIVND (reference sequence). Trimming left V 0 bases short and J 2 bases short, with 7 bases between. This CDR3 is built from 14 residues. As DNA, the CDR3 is TGTGCCAGTAGTATAGATGCAGGGAACTATGGCTACACCTTC. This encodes CASSIDAGNYGYTF.

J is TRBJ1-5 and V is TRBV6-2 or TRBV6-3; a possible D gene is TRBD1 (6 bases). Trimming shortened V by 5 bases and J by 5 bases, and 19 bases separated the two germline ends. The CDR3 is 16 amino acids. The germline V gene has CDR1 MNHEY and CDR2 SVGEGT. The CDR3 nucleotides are TGTGCCAGCAGTAAAGGGGGTCCCGGCCGAGATCAGCCCCAGCATTTT. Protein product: CASSKGGPGRDQPQHF.

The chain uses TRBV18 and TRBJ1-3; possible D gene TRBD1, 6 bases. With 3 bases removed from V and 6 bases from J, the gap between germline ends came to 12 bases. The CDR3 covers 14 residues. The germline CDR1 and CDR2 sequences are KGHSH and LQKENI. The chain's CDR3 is CASSPRTDVNTIYF. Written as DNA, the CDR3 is TGTGCCAGCTCACCTCGGACAGATGTAAACACCATATATTTT.

Written as DNA, the CDR3 is TGTGCCAGCAGGGGGGATGGGACAGACTACGAGCAGTACTTC. Translating gives CASRGDGTDYEQYF. J is TRBJ2-7 and V is TRBV6-5, with 7 bases matching TRBD1. The CDR3 contains 14 residues. Germline assignment: CDR1 MNHEY and CDR2 SVGAGI. Unmatched junction bases numbered 8, after V lost 6 bases and J lost 3 bases.

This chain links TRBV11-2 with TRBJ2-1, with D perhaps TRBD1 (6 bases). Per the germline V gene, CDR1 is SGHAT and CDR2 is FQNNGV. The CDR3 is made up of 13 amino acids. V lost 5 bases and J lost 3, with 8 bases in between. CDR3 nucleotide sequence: TGTGCCAGCAGCAGGACAGTCTACAATGAGCAGTTCTTC. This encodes CASSRTVYNEQFF.